Presented here are 31 T cell receptor beta chains from one specimen sequenced in a study of T cell repertoires in ileal Crohn's disease. Some clones are missing from TCRdb's copy, which holds only in-frame ones; the method was immunoSEQ multiplex PCR. The sample yields about 60,000 clones, approximately 88% seen once. Indicated time point: neoterminal ileum biopsy at postoperative endoscopy, about 6 months after surgery. Sequencing was carried out using ileal tissue. The receptors shown here come from an adult with Crohn's disease.

The J gene is TRBJ2-7, the V gene TRBV2, with D perhaps matching TRBD1 (6 bases). Germline CDR1 SNHLY, CDR2 FYNNEI. V was pared by 7 bases and J by 6 bases, with 16 bases between. The CDR3 extends over 13 amino acids. CDR3 nucleotide sequence: TGTGCCAGCAAATACGACAGGAGAGGCGAGCAGTACGTC. Amino acid sequence: CASKYDRRGEQYV.

V and J are TRBV2 and TRBJ1-6, with TRBD1 matching 7 bases. V lost 6 bases to trimming and J lost 7 bases; unmatched junction nucleotides: 12. Germline V lookup: CDR1 SNHLY, CDR2 FYNNEI. The CDR3 runs 16 residues. The CDR3: CASSAPQTGSNSPLHF. DNA for the CDR3: TGTGCCAGCAGCGCCCCCCAGACAGGGTCGAATTCACCCCTCCACTTT.

This sequence joins TRBV14 and TRBJ1-6, with a possible D match to TRBD1 (5 bases). The CDR3 totals 18 residues. Germline-derived CDR1 and CDR2 are SGHDN and FVKESK. Trimming took off 1 base at V and 0 bases at J, with 13 bases between the two ends. The CDR3 DNA reads as TGTGCCAGCAGCCAAGGGCGCAGGGTCAGCTCCTATAATTCACCCCTCCACTTT. Encoded protein: CASSQGRRVSSYNSPLHF.

This clone was seen only a few times. This chain connects TRBV10-3 to TRBJ1-2; possibly TRBD1 for D (6 bases). Germline assignment: CDR1 ENHRY and CDR2 SYGVKD. There are 13 residues in the CDR3. V dropped 5 bases and J dropped 8 bases, with 15 bases sitting between them. This chain's CDR3 is CAISSDRFQGYTF. CDR3 nucleotides: TGTGCCATCAGTTCAGACAGGTTTCAAGGCTACACCTTC.

V is TRBV5-1 and J is TRBJ1-2, with 7 bases matching TRBD1. Per the germline V gene, CDR1 is SGHRS and CDR2 is YFSETQ. The junction had 6 bases not matched to a gene; V was cut back by 4 bases and J by 3 bases. This CDR3 is 14 amino acids long. CDR3 sequence: CASSNEGQHYGYTF. The CDR3 DNA reads as TGCGCCAGCAGCAACGAGGGACAGCACTATGGCTACACCTTC.

This chain links TRBV5-4 with TRBJ1-5; 12 positions match TRBD1. Germline lookup yields CDR1 SGHNT and CDR2 YYREEE (reference sequence). This CDR3 has 16 amino acids. Germline trimming cut 4 bases from V and 5 bases from J; bases unmatched to any gene: 7. Written as DNA, the CDR3 is TGTGCCAGCAGCACGGGGACAGGGGGCCCCGATCAGCCCCAGCATTTT. This codes for CASSTGTGGPDQPQHF.

The gene calls are TRBV9 and TRBJ1-1; tentatively, D is TRBD1 (5 bases). The CDR3 sequence is 15 residues long. The V and J ends lost 0 bases and 8 bases respectively, with 17 bases between them. Germline CDR1 is SGDLS and CDR2 is YYNGEE. CDR3 region: CASSVGREGRREAFF. CDR3 nucleotides: TGTGCCAGCAGCGTAGGACGGGAGGGGCGTAGGGAAGCTTTCTTT.

V usage is TRBV7-2 and J usage is TRBJ1-5; 10 bases match TRBD1. After removal of 8 bases from V and 0 bases from J, the junction contained 10 bases not matched to a gene. CDR3 length: 17 residues. The germline gives CDR1 SGHTA, CDR2 FQGNSA. CDR3 region: CASGGDRGTYSNQPQHF. CDR3 sequence (DNA): TGTGCCAGCGGTGGGGACAGGGGCACTTATAGCAATCAGCCCCAGCATTTT.

V is TRBV14 and J is TRBJ1-5; no clear D. Germline CDR1 and CDR2: SGHDN and FVKESK. The CDR3 has 13 amino acids. Trimming pared 4 bases from V and 4 bases from J, leaving 8 bases between. The CDR3 sequence: CASSLKLNQPQHF. The CDR3 coding sequence is TGTGCCAGCAGCCTGAAGCTGAATCAGCCCCAGCATTTT.

The chain joins TRBV6-4 to TRBJ1-5; 7 bases are shared with TRBD1. The CDR3 extends over 13 amino acids. V trimming: 6 bases; J trimming: 7 bases; junction bases outside the gene matches: 6. Germline CDR1 MRHNA, CDR2 SNTAGT. The CDR3 DNA sequence: TGTGCCAGCAGCGGGACAGTTGGGCAGCCCCAGCATTTT. Its translation: CASSGTVGQPQHF.

The V call is TRBV6-1, the J call TRBJ2-5, with TRBD2 matching 7 bases. Germline CDR1 reads MNHNS; CDR2 reads SASEGT. V shed 10 bases and J 1 base; nucleotides not matched to a gene: 9. CDR3 length: 14 amino acids. CDR3 loop: CATNKGGGQETQYF. The CDR3 bases are TGTGCCACGAATAAAGGCGGGGGCCAAGAGACCCAGTACTTC.

This clone has just one count. V is TRBV4-3 and J is TRBJ1-6; D gene unclear. V shed 4 bases and J shed 5 bases, with 9 bases lying between them. The CDR3 loop spans 14 amino acids. Germline CDR1 is LGHNA and CDR2 is YSLEER. CDR3 in amino acids: CASSLWPNNSPLHF. CDR3 DNA: TGCGCCAGCAGCCTGTGGCCGAATAATTCACCCCTCCACTTT.

The chain links TRBV9 to TRBJ2-2, with a possible D match to TRBD2 (6 bases). Trimming removed 0 bases from V and 3 bases from J, with 12 bases in between. Germline CDR1 and CDR2: SGDLS and YYNGEE. This CDR3 has 16 residues. Here the CDR3 DNA reads TGTGCCAGCAGCGTAGCGGTGGGAGGTGACACCGGGGAGCTGTTTTTT. It specifies CASSVAVGGDTGELFF.

This clone appeared once. The chain combines TRBV28 with TRBJ1-1, with 7 bases fitting TRBD1. Germline CDR1 MDHEN, CDR2 SYDVKM. This CDR3 has 14 residues. Losses at the gene ends were 7 bases for V and 3 bases for J; bases not matched to a gene: 8. The CDR3 coding sequence is TGTGCCAGCATTCGACAGGGTCGGGACACTGAAGCTTTCTTT. Translation gives CASIRQGRDTEAFF.

The chain is built from TRBV29-1 and TRBJ1-1, with D possibly being TRBD1 (5 bases). Germline CDR1 is SQVTM and CDR2 is ANQGSEA. V lost 1 base and J 1 base, leaving 13 bases between the germline ends. The CDR3 is made up of 15 amino acids. CDR3 sequence: CSVEGFRGGNTEAFF. The CDR3 DNA reads as TGCAGCGTTGAAGGCTTTCGGGGGGGGAACACTGAAGCTTTCTTT.

The chain links TRBV5-1 to TRBJ1-2; the D is unclear. CDR3 length equals 15 residues. The germline V gene has CDR1 SGHRS and CDR2 YFSETQ. V was pared by 0 bases and J by 4 bases, with 13 bases between. The CDR3 is CASSLDGVRGYGYTF. The CDR3 DNA follows: TGCGCCAGCAGCTTGGACGGGGTCCGTGGCTATGGCTACACCTTC.

The chain couples TRBV27 to TRBJ2-7; TRBD2 matches 7 bases. The CDR3 has 15 residues. V was clipped by 6 bases and J by 0 bases; unmatched bases: 8. Germline V gene sequence: CDR1 MNHEY, CDR2 SMNVEV (reference sequence). The CDR3 spells CASSQRTRSSYEQYF. The CDR3 coding sequence is TGTGCCAGCAGCCAGAGGACTAGGAGCTCCTACGAGCAGTACTTC.

This chain joins TRBV19 and TRBJ1-5; D perhaps matches TRBD1 (6 bases). CDR1 LNHDA and CDR2 SQIVND come from the germline V gene (reference sequence). Trimming removed 5 bases at V and 5 bases at J, with 22 bases between. The CDR3 sequence is 17 residues long. CDR3 loop: CASSDSKKQGLYQPQHF. CDR3 DNA sequence: TGTGCCAGTAGTGACTCAAAGAAACAGGGTCTCTATCAGCCCCAGCATTTT. The full variable domain, its missing parts supplied by reference TRBV19 and TRBJ1-5, is DGGITQSPKYLFRKEGQNVTLSCEQNLNHDAMYWYRQDPGQGLRLIYYSQIVNDFQKGDIAEGYSVSREKKESFPLTVTSAQKNPTAFYLCASSDSKKQGLYQPQHFGDGTRLSIL.

The chain joins TRBV30 to TRBJ2-5, with D hard to call. The CDR3 contains 12 residues. Germline-derived CDR1 and CDR2 are GTSNPN and SVGIG (reference sequence). Trimming left V 3 bases short and J 5 bases short, with 10 bases between. DNA of the CDR3: TGTGCCTGGAGGTTCTGGCGGGAGACCCAGTACTTC. Its translation is CAWRFWRETQYF.

This chain joins TRBV14 and TRBJ2-5; D uncertain. The V and J ends lost 6 bases and 2 bases respectively, with 10 bases between them. This CDR3 has 13 residues. Looked up from germline, CDR1 is SGHDN and CDR2 is FVKESK. The CDR3 bases are TGTGCCAGCAGTTTGTTCGGTCAAGAGACCCAGTACTTC. Encoded protein: CASSLFGQETQYF.

This clone was recorded a few times. The V gene is TRBV5-1, the J gene TRBJ1-1, with D unresolved. The CDR3 is 13 residues long. Germline-derived CDR1 and CDR2 are SGHRS and YFSETQ. Trimming removed 0 bases from V and 1 base from J, with 4 bases in between. CDR3 loop: CASSLARNTEAFF. CDR3 nucleotides: TGCGCCAGCAGCTTGGCCAGGAACACTGAAGCTTTCTTT. Full variable domain (missing parts from reference TRBV5-1 and TRBJ1-1): KAGVTQTPRYLIKTRGQQVTLSCSPISGHRSVSWYQQTPGQGLQFLFEYFSETQRNKGNFPGRFSGRQFSNSRSEMNVSTLELGDSALYLCASSLARNTEAFFGQGTRLTVV.

The chain employs TRBV29-1 and TRBJ1-1, with 9 bases that match TRBD1. V was pared by 8 bases and J by 5 bases, with 3 bases of the junction left unmatched. CDR3 length: 11 residues. Germline V gene sequence: CDR1 SQVTM, CDR2 ANQGSEA. The CDR3 DNA is TGCAGCTTGACAGGGGGGACTGAAGCTTTCTTT. Translating gives CSLTGGTEAFF.

The chain carries TRBV2 and TRBJ1-3, with TRBD1 as a possible D gene (5 bases). Germline V gives CDR1 SNHLY, CDR2 FYNNEI. Trimming removed 8 bases at V and 6 bases at J, with 14 bases between. CDR3 size: 13 residues. DNA for the CDR3: TGTGCCAGCTTATCGGGGGTGGAAAACACCATATATTTT. Translating gives CASLSGVENTIYF.

The rearrangement links TRBV4-3 to TRBJ1-2; D not resolved. The CDR3 spans 14 residues. Germline V lookup: CDR1 LGHNA, CDR2 YSLEER. With 4 bases removed from V and 4 bases from J, the gap between germline ends came to 13 bases. The CDR3 coding sequence is TGCGCCAGCAGCCCCGCGGAGTCGGGCTATGGCTACACCTTC. Its protein is CASSPAESGYGYTF.

The gene calls are TRBV9 and TRBJ2-1, with 8 nucleotides matching TRBD2. V lost 1 base, J lost 0 bases, and 9 bases stayed unmatched. From germline, CDR1 is SGDLS and CDR2 YYNGEE. The CDR3 sequence is 18 residues long. CDR3 in amino acids: CASSVLRGGVRSYNEQFF. Here the CDR3 DNA reads TGTGCCAGCAGCGTATTACGGGGGGGCGTTCGCTCCTACAATGAGCAGTTCTTC.

The chain combines TRBV27 with TRBJ2-5, with D possibly matching TRBD1 (6 bases). V was pared by 2 bases and J by 3 bases, with 13 bases between. CDR1 is MNHEY, CDR2 SMNVEV, per germline (reference sequence). CDR3 size: 15 residues. The CDR3 nucleotides are TGTGCCAGCAGTTTAAAAACAGGGAGAAAAGAGACCCAGTACTTC. Translation gives CASSLKTGRKETQYF.

The chain combines TRBV18 with TRBJ2-5; unclear D gene. This CDR3 comprises 13 residues. Germline V gene data show CDR1 as KGHSH and CDR2 as LQKENI. Trimming took 3 bases from V and 2 from J, leaving 7 bases between them. The CDR3 nucleotides read TGTGCCAGCTCACCGGTACGGCAAGAGACCCAGTACTTC. It translates to CASSPVRQETQYF.

This clone was seen a single time. V and J are TRBV7-8 and TRBJ2-6, with 9 bases fitting TRBD1. Germline V CDR1 and CDR2: SGHVS, FQNEAQ. V lost 8 bases to trimming and J lost 0 bases; unmatched junction nucleotides: 5. This CDR3 has 16 residues. The CDR3 sequence: CASGDRATSGANVLTF. Here the CDR3 DNA reads TGTGCCAGCGGGGACAGGGCAACCTCTGGGGCCAACGTCCTGACTTTC.

The chain is built from TRBV4-3 and TRBJ2-1; 9 nucleotides match TRBD1. V lost 3 bases and J lost 0; bases outside the gene matches: 3. CDR3 size: 16 residues. CDR1 and CDR2 from the germline V gene are LGHNA and YSLEER. In DNA form, the CDR3 reads TGCGCCAGCAGCCAGGAGACAGGGGGCTCCTACAATGAGCAGTTCTTC. Translation gives CASSQETGGSYNEQFF.

V and J are TRBV10-3 and TRBJ2-1; 14 bases map to TRBD2. V shed 7 bases and J 4 bases; nucleotides not matched to a gene: 15. The CDR3 sequence is 19 residues long. Germline CDR1 and CDR2: ENHRY and SYGVKD. The CDR3 nucleotides read TGTGCCATCATAGCCGGACTAGCGGGGGGACAAGAAAAATACAATGAGCAGTTCTTC. It translates to CAIIAGLAGGQEKYNEQFF.

The gene calls are TRBV21-1 and TRBJ2-5; the table's TRBD2 call for D was not verified on the DNA. TRBV21-1 is a pseudogene. This CDR3 has 19 residues. CDR3 DNA: TGTGCCAGCAACCAGCGGAGGGTTGGGGGAGGGCCGATAGAGGAGACCCAGTACTTC. Translating it yields CASNQRRVGGGPIEETQYF.